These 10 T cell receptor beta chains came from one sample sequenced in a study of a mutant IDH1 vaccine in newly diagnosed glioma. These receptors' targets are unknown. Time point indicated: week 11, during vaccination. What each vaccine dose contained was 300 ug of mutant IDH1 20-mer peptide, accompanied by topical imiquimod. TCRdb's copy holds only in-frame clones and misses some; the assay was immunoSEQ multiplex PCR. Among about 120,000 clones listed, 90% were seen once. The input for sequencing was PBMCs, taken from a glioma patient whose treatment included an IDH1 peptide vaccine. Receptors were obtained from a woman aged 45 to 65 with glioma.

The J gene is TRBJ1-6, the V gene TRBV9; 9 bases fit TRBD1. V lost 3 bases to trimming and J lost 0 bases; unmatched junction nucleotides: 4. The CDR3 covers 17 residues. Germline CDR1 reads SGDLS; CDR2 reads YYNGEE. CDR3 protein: CASSEGQGRSYNSPLHF. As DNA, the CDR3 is TGTGCCAGCAGCGAGGGACAGGGACGCTCCTATAATTCACCCCTCCACTTT.

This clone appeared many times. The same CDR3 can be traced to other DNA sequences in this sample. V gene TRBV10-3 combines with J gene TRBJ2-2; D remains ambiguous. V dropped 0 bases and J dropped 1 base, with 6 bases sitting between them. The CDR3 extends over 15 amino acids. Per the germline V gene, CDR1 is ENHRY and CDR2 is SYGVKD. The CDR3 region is CAISESIRNTGELFF. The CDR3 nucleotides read TGTGCCATCAGTGAGTCGATAAGGAACACCGGGGAGCTGTTTTTT.

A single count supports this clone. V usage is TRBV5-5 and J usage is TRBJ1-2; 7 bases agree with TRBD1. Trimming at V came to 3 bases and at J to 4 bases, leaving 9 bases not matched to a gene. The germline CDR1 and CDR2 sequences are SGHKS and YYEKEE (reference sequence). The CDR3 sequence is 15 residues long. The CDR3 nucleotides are TGTGCCAGCAGCTCCGACAGGGAGGGTTTCTATGGCTACACCTTC. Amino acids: CASSSDREGFYGYTF. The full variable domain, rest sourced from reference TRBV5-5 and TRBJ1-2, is DAGVTQSPTHLIKTRGQQVTLRCSPISGHKSVSWYQQVLGQGPQFIFQYYEKEERGRGNFPDRFSARQFPNYSSELNVNALLLGDSALYLCASSSDREGFYGYTFGSGTRLTVV.

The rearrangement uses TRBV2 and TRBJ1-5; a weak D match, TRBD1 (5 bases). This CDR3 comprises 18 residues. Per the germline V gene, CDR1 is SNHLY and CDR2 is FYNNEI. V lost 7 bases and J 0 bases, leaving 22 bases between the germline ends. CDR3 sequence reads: CASTAGRVHFPSNQPQHF. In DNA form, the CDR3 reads TGTGCCAGCACGGCGGGCAGGGTACACTTTCCTAGCAATCAGCCCCAGCATTTT.

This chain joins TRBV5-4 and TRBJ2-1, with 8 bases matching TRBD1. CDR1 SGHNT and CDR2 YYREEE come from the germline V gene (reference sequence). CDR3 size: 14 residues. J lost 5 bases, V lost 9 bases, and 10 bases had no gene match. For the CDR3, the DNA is TGTGCCACCGGAGACAGGGGATACGACAATGAGCAGTTCTTC. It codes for CATGDRGYDNEQFF.

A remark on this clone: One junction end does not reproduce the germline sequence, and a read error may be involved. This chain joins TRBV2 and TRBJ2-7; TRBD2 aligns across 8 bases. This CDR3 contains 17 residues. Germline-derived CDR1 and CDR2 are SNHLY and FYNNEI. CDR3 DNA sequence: TGTGCCAGCACTGCGAAGGTAGGGGGACTAGGATCCTGCGAGCAGTACTTC. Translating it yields CASTAKVGGLGSCEQYF.

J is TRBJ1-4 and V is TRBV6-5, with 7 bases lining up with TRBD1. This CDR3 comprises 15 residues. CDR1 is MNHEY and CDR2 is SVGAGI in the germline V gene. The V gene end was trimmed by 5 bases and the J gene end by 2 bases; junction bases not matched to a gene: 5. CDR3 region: CASSRQGTTNEKLFF. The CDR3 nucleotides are TGTGCCAGCAGTCGACAGGGAACGACTAATGAAAAACTGTTTTTT.

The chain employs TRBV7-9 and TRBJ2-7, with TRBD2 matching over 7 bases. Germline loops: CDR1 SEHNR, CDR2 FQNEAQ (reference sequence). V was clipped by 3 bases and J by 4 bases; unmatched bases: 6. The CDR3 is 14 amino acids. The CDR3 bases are TGTGCCAGCAGCTTCGGTGGCGGGAGTTACGAGCAGTACTTC. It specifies CASSFGGGSYEQYF.

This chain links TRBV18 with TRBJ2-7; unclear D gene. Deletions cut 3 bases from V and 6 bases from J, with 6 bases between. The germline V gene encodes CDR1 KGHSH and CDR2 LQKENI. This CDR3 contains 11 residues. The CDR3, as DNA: TGTGCCAGCTCACCGGGATTCGAGCAGTACTTC. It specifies CASSPGFEQYF.

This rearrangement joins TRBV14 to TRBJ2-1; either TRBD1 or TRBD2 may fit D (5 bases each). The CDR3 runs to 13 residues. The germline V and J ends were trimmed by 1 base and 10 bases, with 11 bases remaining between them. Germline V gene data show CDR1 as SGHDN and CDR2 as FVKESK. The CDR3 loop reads CASSQGGMGEQFF. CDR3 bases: TGTGCCAGCAGCCAAGGGGGGATGGGGGAGCAGTTCTTC.